This T cell receptor beta chain is drawn from a study of neurological immune-mediated disorders. Study results and caveats: Patients with HTLV-1-associated myelopathy had the highest level of TCR clonal expansion, whereas patients with multiple sclerosis had the lowest level, falling beneath the level found in healthy controls.

5'RACE with 10-nucleotide random UMIs produced the cDNA. TCRdb reanalysed the 5' RACE reads using MiXCR and keeps one entry per CDR3 protein. The repertoire has some 57,000 distinct CDR3 sequences, over 3.5% of them found once; the top ten carry under 8.5%. At least ten counts were recorded for this clonotype. Its cognate antigen is unknown. Germline lookup yields CDR1 MNHNY and CDR2 SVGAGI (reference sequence). The CDR3 is 15 amino acids. Between the trimmed V and J ends, which lost 3 bases and 4 bases, there was a span of 13 bases. PBMCs numbering 2 million and stored at -80 C yielded the unsorted libraries.

Sequenced material: PBMCs. The rearrangement links TRBV6-6 to TRBJ2-1; D could derive from TRBD1 or TRBD2 (7 bases each). The TCR sequence derives from a man between 60 and 70 years old with multiple sclerosis. The CDR3 sequence: CASSYQGGRYNEQFF. CDR3 coding DNA: TGTGCCAGCAGTTATCAGGGGGGGAGGTACAATGAGCAGTTCTTC.